This TCR beta chain was recovered during a study of blood T cell repertoires in COVID-19. Study summary: Material from acute and convalescent COVID-19 was sourced from the United States, Italy and Spain. The analysed material was cDNA or gDNA that came from T cells, B-cell-depleted T cells, or PBMCs.

While infection was still active, Seattle patients were enrolled and then followed longitudinally. Trimming at V came to 6 bases and at J to 5 bases, leaving 15 bases not matched to a gene. Germline V lookup: CDR1 SGHAT, CDR2 FQNNGV. CDR3 size: 18 residues. Original data processing: From reference gene primer amplification, estimates of nucleated cell counts were derived. Repertoires were generated with immunoSEQ multiplex PCR, while TCRdb's copy carries only in-frame clones and drops some. The V and J calls and clone size were taken over from that table, and D and trimming were inferred from the DNA. Here the sample spans about 410,000 clones, approximately 89% being singletons.

The origin of this receptor is a woman aged 40 to 49 with COVID-19, enrolled during active disease. The specimen was peripheral blood. The chain recombines TRBV11-2 with TRBJ2-1; 11 positions agree with TRBD2. CDR3 protein: CASRARASGRTQHNEQFF. CDR3 coding DNA: TGTGCCAGCAGGGCCAGGGCTAGCGGGAGGACCCAGCACAATGAGCAGTTCTTC.